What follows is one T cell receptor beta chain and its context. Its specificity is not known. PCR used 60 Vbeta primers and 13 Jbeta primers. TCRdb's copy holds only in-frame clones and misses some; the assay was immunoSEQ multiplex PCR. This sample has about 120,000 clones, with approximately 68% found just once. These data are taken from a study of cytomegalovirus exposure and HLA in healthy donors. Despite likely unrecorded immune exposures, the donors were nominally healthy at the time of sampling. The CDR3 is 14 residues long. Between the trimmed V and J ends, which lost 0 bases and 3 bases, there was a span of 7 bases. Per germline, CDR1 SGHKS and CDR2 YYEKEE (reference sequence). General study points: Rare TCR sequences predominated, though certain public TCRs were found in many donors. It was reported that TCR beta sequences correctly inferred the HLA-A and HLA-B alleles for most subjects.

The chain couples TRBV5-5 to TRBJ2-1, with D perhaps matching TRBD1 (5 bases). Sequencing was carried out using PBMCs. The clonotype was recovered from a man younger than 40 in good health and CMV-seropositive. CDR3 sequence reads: CASSLGQNYNEQFF. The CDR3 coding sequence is TGTGCCAGCAGCTTGGGACAGAACTACAATGAGCAGTTCTTC.